The entry below describes one T cell receptor (beta chain). Antigen unknown. CDR1 is SGHVS, CDR2 FNYEAQ, per germline. The V gene lost 5 bases and the J gene lost 3 bases, with 22 bases spanning the gap. This CDR3 spans 17 amino acids. The data were taken from a study of T cell responses to AZD1222 COVID-19 vaccine. Overall study context: Researchers grouped second doses given at about 4 or about 12 weeks into one pool.

General study findings and limits: The donor cohort was predominantly white British with a female majority, and clonal diversity may have been underestimated.

Libraries were prepared by immunoSEQ multiplex PCR; TCRdb keeps only in-frame clonotypes and omits some of them. The sample holds 84,000 or so clones, approximately 83% seen once. The rearrangement joins TRBV7-6 to TRBJ1-1, with no clear D. The clonotype comes from an adult in good health. Sequenced material: peripheral blood, taken on day 0 of AZD1222 vaccination. The CDR3, as DNA: TGTGCCAGCAGCCCTGGTTCTGGACGACTCGCGCACACTGAAGCTTTCTTT. Its protein is CASSPGSGRLAHTEAFF.